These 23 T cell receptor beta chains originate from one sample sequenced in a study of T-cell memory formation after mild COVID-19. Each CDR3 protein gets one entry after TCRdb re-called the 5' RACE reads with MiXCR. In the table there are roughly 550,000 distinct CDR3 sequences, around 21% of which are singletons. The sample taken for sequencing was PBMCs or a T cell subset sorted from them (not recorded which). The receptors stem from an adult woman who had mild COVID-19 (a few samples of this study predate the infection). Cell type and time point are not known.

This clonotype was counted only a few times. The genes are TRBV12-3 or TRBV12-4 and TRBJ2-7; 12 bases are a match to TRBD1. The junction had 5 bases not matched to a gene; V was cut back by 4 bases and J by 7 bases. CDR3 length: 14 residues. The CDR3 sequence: CASSSGQGAWEQYF. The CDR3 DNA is TGTGCCAGCAGTTCGGGACAGGGGGCATGGGAGCAGTACTTC.

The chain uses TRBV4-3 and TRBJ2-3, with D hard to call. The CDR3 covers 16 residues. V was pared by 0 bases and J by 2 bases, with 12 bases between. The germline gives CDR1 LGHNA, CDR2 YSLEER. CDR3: CASSQDSVRATDTQYF. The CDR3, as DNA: TGCGCCAGCAGCCAAGATTCAGTACGGGCCACAGATACGCAGTATTTT.

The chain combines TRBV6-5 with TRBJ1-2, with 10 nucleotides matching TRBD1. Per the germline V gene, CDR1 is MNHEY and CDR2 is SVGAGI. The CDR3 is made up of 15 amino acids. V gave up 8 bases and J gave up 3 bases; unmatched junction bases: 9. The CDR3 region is CASLNPGQGYYGYTF. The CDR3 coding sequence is TGTGCCAGCCTGAATCCGGGACAGGGGTACTATGGCTACACCTTC.

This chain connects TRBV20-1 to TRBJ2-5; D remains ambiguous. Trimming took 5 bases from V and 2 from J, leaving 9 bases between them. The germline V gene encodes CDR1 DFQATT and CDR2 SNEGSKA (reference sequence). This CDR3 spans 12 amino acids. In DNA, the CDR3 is TGCAGTGCTGATAGTAGGCAAGAGACCCAGTACTTC. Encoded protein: CSADSRQETQYF.

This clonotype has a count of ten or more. Here the CDR3 reads CASSPTLVDQETQYF. CDR3 in DNA: TGTGCCAGCTCGCCAACCTTAGTTGACCAAGAGACCCAGTACTTC. The chain joins TRBV18 to TRBJ2-5, with no clear D. Germline loops: CDR1 KGHSH, CDR2 LQKENI. There are 15 residues in the CDR3. The V and J ends lost 6 bases and 0 bases respectively, with 14 bases between them. The whole variable domain, filled in from reference TRBV18 and TRBJ2-5, reads NAGVMQNPRHLVRRRGQEARLRCSPMKGHSHVYWYRQLPEEGLKFMVYLQKENIIDESGMPKERFSAEFPKEGPSILRIQQVVRGDSAAYFCASSPTLVDQETQYFGPGTRLLVL.

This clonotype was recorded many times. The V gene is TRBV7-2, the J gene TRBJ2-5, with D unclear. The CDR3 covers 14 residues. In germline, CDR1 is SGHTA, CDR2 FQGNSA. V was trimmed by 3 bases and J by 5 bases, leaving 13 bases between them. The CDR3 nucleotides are TGTGCCAGCAGCTTGGCGGATTGGCGGGAGACCCAGTACTTC. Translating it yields CASSLADWRETQYF.

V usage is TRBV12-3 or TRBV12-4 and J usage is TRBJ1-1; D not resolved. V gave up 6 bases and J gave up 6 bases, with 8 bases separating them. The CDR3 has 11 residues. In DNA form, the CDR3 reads TGTGCCAGCAGCCGCAGCGCTGAAGCTTTCTTT. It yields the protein CASSRSAEAFF.

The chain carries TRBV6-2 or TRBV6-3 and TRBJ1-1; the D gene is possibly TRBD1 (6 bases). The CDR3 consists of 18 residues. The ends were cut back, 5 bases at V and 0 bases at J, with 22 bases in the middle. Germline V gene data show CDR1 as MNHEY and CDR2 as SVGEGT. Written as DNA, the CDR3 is TGTGCCAGCAGTCCTCAGAACAGGGAGAGGGTGCTGAACACTGAAGCTTTCTTT. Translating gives CASSPQNRERVLNTEAFF.

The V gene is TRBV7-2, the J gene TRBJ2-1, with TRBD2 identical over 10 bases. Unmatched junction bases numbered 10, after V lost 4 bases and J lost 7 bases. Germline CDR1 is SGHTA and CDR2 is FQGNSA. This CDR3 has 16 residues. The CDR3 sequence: CASSSDSGLARNEQFF. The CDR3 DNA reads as TGTGCCAGCAGCTCCGATTCGGGACTAGCGAGGAATGAGCAGTTCTTC.

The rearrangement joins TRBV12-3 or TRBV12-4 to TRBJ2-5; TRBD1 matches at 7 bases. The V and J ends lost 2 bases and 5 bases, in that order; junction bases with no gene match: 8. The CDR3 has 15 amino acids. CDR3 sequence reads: CASSLRQGISETQYF. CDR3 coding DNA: TGTGCCAGCAGTTTAAGACAGGGTATCTCCGAGACCCAGTACTTC.

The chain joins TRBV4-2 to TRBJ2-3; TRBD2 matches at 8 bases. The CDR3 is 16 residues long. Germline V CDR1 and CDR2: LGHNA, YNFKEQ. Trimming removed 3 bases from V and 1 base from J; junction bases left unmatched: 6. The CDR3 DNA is TGTGCCAGCAGCCAGAAAGCGGGGGAGCGCACAGATACGCAGTATTTT. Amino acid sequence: CASSQKAGERTDTQYF.

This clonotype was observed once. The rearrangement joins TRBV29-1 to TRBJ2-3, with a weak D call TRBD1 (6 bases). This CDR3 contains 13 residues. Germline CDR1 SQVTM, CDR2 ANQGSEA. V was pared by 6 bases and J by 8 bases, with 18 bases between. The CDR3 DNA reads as TGCAGCGTGAGGACAGTGGGAAGTGCTACGCAGTATTTT. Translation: CSVRTVGSATQYF.

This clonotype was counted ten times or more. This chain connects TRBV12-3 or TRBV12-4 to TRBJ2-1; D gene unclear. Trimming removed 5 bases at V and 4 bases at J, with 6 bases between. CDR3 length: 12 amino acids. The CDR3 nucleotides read TGTGCCAGCAGTCCCACGTACAATGAGCAGTTCTTC. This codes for CASSPTYNEQFF.

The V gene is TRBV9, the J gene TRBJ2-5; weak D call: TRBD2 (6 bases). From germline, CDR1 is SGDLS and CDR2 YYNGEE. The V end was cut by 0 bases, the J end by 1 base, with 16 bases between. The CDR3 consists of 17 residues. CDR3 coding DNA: TGTGCCAGCAGCGTAGCTAGTCGGGGGTCTTCCCAAGAGACCCAGTACTTC. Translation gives CASSVASRGSSQETQYF. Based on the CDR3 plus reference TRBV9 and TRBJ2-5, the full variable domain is DSGVTQTPKHLITATGQRVTLRCSPRSGDLSVYWYQQSLDQGLQFLIQYYNGEERAKGNILERFSAQQFPDLHSELNLSSLELGDSALYFCASSVASRGSSQETQYFGPGTRLLVL.

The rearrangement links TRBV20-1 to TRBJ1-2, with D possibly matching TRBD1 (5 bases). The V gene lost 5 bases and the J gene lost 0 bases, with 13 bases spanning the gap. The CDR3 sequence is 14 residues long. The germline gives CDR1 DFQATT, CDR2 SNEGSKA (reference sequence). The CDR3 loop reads CSAPEGNANYGYTF. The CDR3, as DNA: TGCAGTGCTCCCGAGGGGAACGCTAACTATGGCTACACCTTC.

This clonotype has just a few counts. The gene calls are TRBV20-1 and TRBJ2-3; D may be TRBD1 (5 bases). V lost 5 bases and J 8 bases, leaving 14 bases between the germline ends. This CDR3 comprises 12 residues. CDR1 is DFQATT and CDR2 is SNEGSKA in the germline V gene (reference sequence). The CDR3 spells CSAAHSQGTQYF. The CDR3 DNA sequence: TGCAGTGCTGCCCACTCGCAGGGTACGCAGTATTTT.

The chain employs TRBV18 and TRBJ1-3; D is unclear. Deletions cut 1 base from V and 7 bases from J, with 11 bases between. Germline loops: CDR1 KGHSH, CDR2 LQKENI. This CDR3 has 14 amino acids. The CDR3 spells CASSPRVDGNTIYF. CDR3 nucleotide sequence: TGTGCCAGCTCACCACGGGTGGATGGTAACACCATATATTTT.

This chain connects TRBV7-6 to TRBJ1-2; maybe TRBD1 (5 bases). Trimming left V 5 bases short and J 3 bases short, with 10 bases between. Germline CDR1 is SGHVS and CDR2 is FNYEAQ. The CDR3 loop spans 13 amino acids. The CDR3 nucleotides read TGTGCCAGCAGCACCAGGGATCACTATGGCTACACCTTC. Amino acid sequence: CASSTRDHYGYTF.

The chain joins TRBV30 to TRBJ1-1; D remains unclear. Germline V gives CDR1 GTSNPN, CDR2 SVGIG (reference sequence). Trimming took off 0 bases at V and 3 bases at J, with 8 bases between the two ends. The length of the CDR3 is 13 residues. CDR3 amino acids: CAWSVGQYTEAFF. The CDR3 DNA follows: TGTGCCTGGAGTGTTGGGCAGTACACTGAAGCTTTCTTT.

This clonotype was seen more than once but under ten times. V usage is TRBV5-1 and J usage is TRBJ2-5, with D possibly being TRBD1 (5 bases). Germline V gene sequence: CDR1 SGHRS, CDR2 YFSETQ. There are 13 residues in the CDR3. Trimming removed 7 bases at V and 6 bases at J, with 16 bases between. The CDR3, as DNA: TGCGCCAGCTCGACAGCGACCGGACAGACCCAGTACTTC. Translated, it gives CASSTATGQTQYF.

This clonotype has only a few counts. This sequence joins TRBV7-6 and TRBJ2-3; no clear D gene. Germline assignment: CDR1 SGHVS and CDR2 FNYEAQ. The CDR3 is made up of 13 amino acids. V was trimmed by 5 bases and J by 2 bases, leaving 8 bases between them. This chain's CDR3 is CASSRRPTDTQYF. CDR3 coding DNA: TGTGCCAGCAGCCGTCGGCCCACAGATACGCAGTATTTT.

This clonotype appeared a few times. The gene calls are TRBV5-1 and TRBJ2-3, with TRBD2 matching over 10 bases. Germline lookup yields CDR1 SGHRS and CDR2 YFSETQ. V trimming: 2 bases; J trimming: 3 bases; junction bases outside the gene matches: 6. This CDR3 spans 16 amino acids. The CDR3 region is CASSFDLAGVTDTQYF. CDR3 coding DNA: TGCGCCAGCAGCTTTGACCTAGCGGGAGTAACAGATACGCAGTATTTT.

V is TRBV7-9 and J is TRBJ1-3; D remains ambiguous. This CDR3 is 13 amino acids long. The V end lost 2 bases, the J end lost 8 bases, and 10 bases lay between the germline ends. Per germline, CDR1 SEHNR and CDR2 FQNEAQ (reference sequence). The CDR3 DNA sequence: TGTGCCAGCAGCTTATTCCGGGAGGACACCATATATTTT. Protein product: CASSLFREDTIYF.